This note documents a single T cell receptor (beta chain) sequence. This clonotype has a count of ten or more. What this receptor recognizes is not known. Qualities for individual bases were not recorded, and no much larger clone is one base off. The TCR beta CDR3 regions were amplified from the RNA transcripts. The TCR CDR3 was subjected to a first round of RT-PCR using the HTBI primer set and the Qiagen OneStep RT-PCR kit. Libraries were constructed in a second round of multiplex PCR, after which size selection and purification were performed. Libraries were sequenced paired-end with 100 bp reads on an Illumina HiSeq2000. The authors' pipeline ran thus. SOAPnuke was used to process the raw data, with reads discarded if the reads contained adapters or uncalled bases, had a mean Phred below 15, or lacked an exact constant-primer or identifier match. High-quality paired reads were merged using COPE v1.2.5, and each unique nucleotide sequence was defined as a clonotype. MiTCR v1.1 was used to align the clonotypes against IMGT TRBV, TRBD and TRBJ reference segments. Analysis was restricted to V-J combinations with a frequency above 0.0001, which covered over 98% of repertoires. A TCS score was defined as the ratio between F50 (clonal expansion) and ExV (chaos), using BLOSUM62-based TCRdist between CDR3 peptides within each V-J. Welch's t-statistics and random forest reduced 450 to 600 V-J features to 13, which were used in a naive Bayes classifier (R e1071). TCRdb redid the processing of the public reads, applying fastp at Q25 and MiXCR, and retained in-frame beta chains. When rows share a CDR3 protein, they turn into one entry using the most common DNA and genes. The V and J calls were not made by the authors but by TCRdb's processing. The sample table lists around 260,000 distinct CDR3 sequences, less than 30% of them with a count of one. The leading ten clones occupy around 30% of the sample.

Hyperthyroidism patients were newly diagnosed, had a disease duration of under 2 months, and were aged 18 to 65 years. Exclusion was applied to patients with uncontrolled infections, other autoimmune diseases, pregnancy or lactation. Clinical symptoms, serum thyroxine and TRAb, thyroid ultrasound, and orbital computed tomography formed the basis for the diagnoses. For progressor patients, blood was drawn at the first diagnosis of hyperthyroidism, before any ophthalmopathy symptoms had appeared. Ficoll-Paque density gradient centrifugation was used to isolate PBMCs from around 9.1 ml of fresh peripheral blood. Progressor patients were defined as those initially diagnosed with Graves' hyperthyroidism in whom ophthalmopathy developed during follow-up. Total RNA was extracted with Trizol reagent, and quality was checked on an Agilent 2100 Bioanalyzer. The data originate from a study of T cells in Graves' hyperthyroidism and ophthalmopathy (dated by TCRdb to the late 2010s). As for the study more broadly: Peripheral blood was sampled at the time of initial diagnosis, prior to any treatment. The 100 or so discovery patients were divided at random into training and test sets in a 7:3 ratio. After blood sampling, hyperthyroidism patients were treated with methimazole at a starting dose of 30 mg daily, and ophthalmopathy patients were treated with high-dose intravenous methylprednisolone. The paper describes TCR Vbeta CDR3 sequencing of fewer than 150 peripheral blood samples, made up of approximately 40 ophthalmopathy patients, roughly 80 hyperthyroidism patients and approximately 17 progressor patients. To identify TCR V-J signatures that set the groups apart, the researchers used a discovery cohort of 90 to 100 patients, made up of 40 to 45 with Graves' ophthalmopathy and 55 to 65 with stable Graves' hyperthyroidism. In addition, the study compared T-cell repertoires in thyroid tissue and in blood from roughly 6 Graves' hyperthyroidism patients. An independent validation cohort of under 20 hyperthyroidism patients and 17 patients who later progressed to ophthalmopathy tested prospective prediction of ophthalmopathy. Overall study outcomes, separate from this receptor: No statistical method was used to fix the sample size in advance, and group allocation was not hidden from the investigators. In validation, progression to ophthalmopathy was predicted by the model with around 71% sensitivity and nearly 75% specificity, a median of 6.5 months before onset. A model built on a 13 V-J signature distinguished ophthalmopathy from stable hyperthyroidism, reaching 87.88% sensitivity and about 81% specificity in cross-validation and 80%/75% in testing. Most expanded thyroid clonotypes (frequency above 0.001) were also detected in blood, suggesting blood repertoires may reflect thyroid immune responses.

The CDR3 goes from the cysteine to the phenylalanine over 14 residues. The retained sequence is limited to the CDR3, 42 bases, with the frame set at the first base. The germline V gene specifies MGHRA as CDR1 and YSYEKL as CDR2. Here V drops 5 bases and J drops 2 bases, and the junction holds 6 bases not matched to any gene. Sequenced: blood. This sequence originates from a man aged 40-50 years with Graves' hyperthyroidism that later progressed to Graves' ophthalmopathy. This chain joins TRBV4-1 to TRBJ2-7, with 7 junctional bases fitting TRBD2. The encoded CDR3 is CASSVGDYPYEQYF. The DNA reads as follows: TGCGCCAGCAGCGTTGGGGACTACCCCTACGAGCAGTACTTC.